The sequence of this TCR beta chain was determined in a study of blood T cell repertoires in COVID-19. As for the study in general: T cells, B-cell-depleted T cells, or PBMCs supplied cDNA or gDNA.

The junction had 9 bases not matched to a gene; V was cut back by 8 bases and J by 5 bases. Germline V lookup: CDR1 SEHNR, CDR2 FQNEAQ (reference sequence). The CDR3 has 14 amino acids. Original data processing: Estimation of nucleated cell counts was performed using reference gene primer amplification. The repertoire was sequenced with immunoSEQ multiplex PCR; TCRdb's copy has only in-frame clones and lacks some. The V and J calls and the clone size are those of that table, but D and trimming were determined from the DNA. The sample lists over 350,000 clones, roughly 91% occurring once. Sequencing input: peripheral blood. The TCR was taken from a woman between 25 and 40 years old with acute or convalescent COVID-19. The V call is TRBV7-9, the J call TRBJ2-7, with 10 nucleotides matching TRBD1. CDR3 amino acids: CASEVWDRGNEQYF. The CDR3 DNA follows: TGTGCCAGCGAGGTCTGGGACAGGGGTAACGAGCAGTACTTC.